A single sample is the source of the 21 T cell receptor beta chains below, sequenced in a study of PD-1 blockade in classical Hodgkin lymphoma. Every one of the patients relapsed after autologous stem cell transplantation (brentuximab vedotin exposure was variable). TCRdb's table, derived via immunoSEQ multiplex PCR, lists solely in-frame clones and lacks some. The profile shows tens of thousands of clones, 75% to 90% of them singletons. The sample in question was peripheral blood mononuclear cells (PBMCs), obtained before the second cycle of nivolumab. The receptor set was obtained from a human donor with classical Hodgkin lymphoma.

The chain employs TRBV11-2 and TRBJ2-5, with 10 bases that match TRBD1. V gave up 1 base and J gave up 7 bases; unmatched junction bases: 12. The CDR3 loop spans 17 amino acids. Germline V gives CDR1 SGHAT, CDR2 FQNNGV. The CDR3 protein is CASSLGILTGGLGTQYF. CDR3 in DNA: TGTGCCAGCAGCTTAGGAATTCTGACAGGGGGCCTCGGGACCCAGTACTTC.

V usage is TRBV29-1 and J usage is TRBJ2-3; 12 bases are a match to TRBD2. J gave up 2 bases and V 2 bases, and 5 bases lay outside the gene matches. The germline gives CDR1 SQVTM, CDR2 ANQGSEA. The CDR3 covers 16 residues. The CDR3 is CSVEILAGGPTDTQYF. The CDR3 DNA is TGCAGCGTTGAAATTCTAGCGGGGGGGCCCACAGATACGCAGTATTTT.

The rearrangement joins TRBV6-5 to TRBJ1-5, with no clear D. The CDR3 totals 12 residues. Germline values: CDR1 MNHEY, CDR2 SVGAGI. Trimming left V 6 bases short and J 6 bases short, with 9 bases between. In DNA, the CDR3 is TGTGCCAGCAGCTCCGTCGGTCAGCCCCAGCATTTT. Translated, it gives CASSSVGQPQHF.

The J gene is TRBJ2-7, the V gene TRBV27, with TRBD1 identical over 7 bases. Germline CDR1 is MNHEY and CDR2 is SMNVEV (reference sequence). The CDR3 sequence is 12 residues long. With V trimmed by 5 bases and J by 13 bases, 11 bases remained unmatched. As DNA, the CDR3 is TGTGCCAGCAGTGTCACAGGGGTCGAGCGATACTTC. This translates into CASSVTGVERYF.

The CDR3 region has the DNA TGTGCCAGCAGTGCAGGAGCCCCCGGGTACAATGAGCAGTTCTTC. It translates to CASSAGAPGYNEQFF. The chain carries TRBV6-4 and TRBJ2-1; D uncertain. V shed 4 bases and J shed 4 bases, with 14 bases lying between them. CDR3 length equals 15 residues. The germline V gene has CDR1 MRHNA and CDR2 SNTAGT.

The J gene is TRBJ1-5, the V gene TRBV6-1; TRBD1 might be the D (6 bases). Trimming removed 5 bases from V and 4 bases from J, with 9 bases in between. The CDR3 contains 13 residues. The V gene's germline CDR1 is MNHNS and CDR2 SASEGT. In nucleotides, the CDR3 is TGTGCCAGCAGTTTGGGGGCTAATCAGCCCCAGCATTTT. This encodes CASSLGANQPQHF.

The chain uses TRBV7-9 and TRBJ2-7; 10 nucleotides match TRBD2. This CDR3 spans 16 amino acids. V was clipped by 4 bases and J by 2 bases; unmatched bases: 8. Germline-derived CDR1 and CDR2 are SEHNR and FQNEAQ (reference sequence). The CDR3 loop reads CASSSPSGTSAYEQYF. CDR3 bases: TGTGCCAGCAGCTCCCCAAGCGGGACTAGCGCCTACGAGCAGTACTTC.

This chain connects TRBV18 to TRBJ2-1; 13 bases fit TRBD2. The CDR3 consists of 18 residues. Germline trimming cut 3 bases from V and 0 bases from J; bases unmatched to any gene: 5. CDR1 is KGHSH and CDR2 is LQKENI in the germline V gene. CDR3 region: CASSPGTSGTHSYNEQFF. CDR3 in DNA: TGTGCCAGCTCACCCGGGACTAGCGGGACCCACTCCTACAATGAGCAGTTCTTC.

The chain couples TRBV5-6 to TRBJ2-6; no clear D gene. The CDR3 extends over 14 amino acids. Trimming shortened V by 4 bases and J by 2 bases, and 7 bases separated the two germline ends. The germline gives CDR1 SGHDT, CDR2 YYEEEE. Here the CDR3 DNA reads TGTGCCAGCAGCCCGCCGGCTGGGGCCAACGTCCTGACTTTC. This translates into CASSPPAGANVLTF.

The chain is built from TRBV7-3 and TRBJ2-1; D unclear. Germline CDR1 SGHTA, CDR2 FQGTGA. The CDR3 sequence is 12 residues long. Trimming took 4 bases from V and 10 from J, leaving 11 bases between them. The CDR3 reads CASSSPGAEQFF. Written as DNA, the CDR3 is TGTGCCAGCAGCTCGCCGGGCGCCGAGCAGTTCTTC.

The chain links TRBV19 to TRBJ1-1; maybe TRBD1 (5 bases). Trimming stripped 6 bases from V and 6 bases from J, with 14 bases between. The CDR3 consists of 13 residues. Per germline, CDR1 LNHDA and CDR2 SQIVND (reference sequence). CDR3 amino acids: CASRSGGFAEAFF. The CDR3 region has the DNA TGTGCCAGTAGAAGTGGGGGTTTTGCTGAAGCTTTCTTT.

The J gene is TRBJ2-4, the V gene TRBV28; 7 nucleotides line up with TRBD2. The CDR3 has 15 residues. Germline CDR1 and CDR2: MDHEN and SYDVKM. Losses at the gene ends were 8 bases for V and 0 bases for J; bases not matched to a gene: 7. The CDR3, as DNA: TGTGCCAGCCGCGGGGGAGGGCAAGCCAAAAACATTCAGTACTTC. This sequence encodes CASRGGGQAKNIQYF. The variable domain in full, with the rest retrieved from reference TRBV28 and TRBJ2-4, is DVKVTQSSRYLVKRTGEKVFLECVQDMDHENMFWYRQDPGLGLRLIYFSYDVKMKEKGDIPEGYSVSREKKERFSLILESASTNQTSMYLCASRGGGQAKNIQYFGAGTRLSVL.

V gene TRBV29-1 combines with J gene TRBJ2-7; 10 bases match TRBD1. The CDR3 spans 15 residues. Germline CDR1 SQVTM, CDR2 ANQGSEA. V was clipped by 3 bases and J by 7 bases; unmatched bases: 12. The CDR3 DNA reads TGCAGCGTTGAGGGGTGGGACAGGGGACGAACGGAGCAGTACTTC. Protein sequence: CSVEGWDRGRTEQYF.

This chain links TRBV2 with TRBJ2-6; no clear D. Germline CDR1 reads SNHLY; CDR2 reads FYNNEI. This CDR3 is 15 amino acids long. V was trimmed by 2 bases and J by 0 bases, leaving 5 bases between them. This CDR3 is CASSELISGANVLTF. The CDR3 nucleotides are TGTGCCAGCAGTGAACTGATCTCTGGGGCCAACGTCCTGACTTTC.

This clone came up once. V and J are TRBV9 and TRBJ2-2, with 12 nucleotides matching TRBD2. The CDR3 loop spans 21 amino acids. V dropped 6 bases and J dropped 1; count of bases not matched to a gene: 19. Germline CDR1 SGDLS, CDR2 YYNGEE. The CDR3 spells CASTHTPGGLAGLGNTGELFF. The CDR3 DNA sequence: TGTGCCAGCACTCACACACCGGGCGGACTAGCGGGACTGGGGAACACCGGGGAGCTGTTTTTT.

The genes are TRBV5-1 and TRBJ2-1, with TRBD2 identical over 14 bases. Germline trimming cut 2 bases from V and 2 bases from J; bases unmatched to any gene: 9. This CDR3 is built from 19 residues. Germline CDR1 and CDR2: SGHRS and YFSETQ. The CDR3 nucleotides read TGCGCCAGCAGCTTTATGACTAGCGGGGGGGACAATCCCTACAATGAGCAGTTCTTC. Translation gives CASSFMTSGGDNPYNEQFF.

V and J are TRBV28 and TRBJ2-1; 7 positions match TRBD2. The CDR3 covers 15 residues. V gave up 5 bases and J gave up 2 bases; unmatched junction bases: 6. Looked up from germline, CDR1 is MDHEN and CDR2 is SYDVKM. In nucleotides, the CDR3 is TGTGCCAGCAGTCCCCTAGCGGAGGCCTACAATGAGCAGTTCTTC. Translating it yields CASSPLAEAYNEQFF.

The V gene is TRBV5-1, the J gene TRBJ2-3; 11 bases are shared with TRBD2. This CDR3 comprises 17 residues. Germline loops: CDR1 SGHRS, CDR2 YFSETQ. Trimming took 3 bases from V and 4 from J; bases not matched to a gene: 10. CDR3 sequence reads: CASSSGGLAGGPDTQYF. The CDR3 DNA reads as TGCGCCAGCAGCTCCGGCGGGCTAGCGGGGGGTCCAGATACGCAGTATTTT.

This chain uses TRBV5-1 with TRBJ2-3; 9 bases fit TRBD2. V dropped 4 bases and J dropped 3; count of bases not matched to a gene: 6. This CDR3 is built from 15 residues. Per the germline V gene, CDR1 is SGHRS and CDR2 is YFSETQ. The CDR3 spells CASSQTSGYTDTQYF. The CDR3 DNA follows: TGCGCCAGCAGCCAGACTAGCGGATATACAGATACGCAGTATTTT.

This chain uses TRBV2 with TRBJ2-3; the match to TRBD1 covers 7 bases. In germline, CDR1 is SNHLY, CDR2 FYNNEI. This CDR3 comprises 15 residues. V trimming: 1 base; J trimming: 1 base; junction bases outside the gene matches: 2. The CDR3 DNA is TGTGCCAGCAGTGAAGTAAGGGGGCGCACAGATACGCAGTATTTT. Its protein is CASSEVRGRTDTQYF.

The V and J genes are TRBV5-1 and TRBJ2-3; 12 bases agree with TRBD2. The V and J ends lost 5 bases and 5 bases, in that order; junction bases with no gene match: 6. CDR3 length: 15 residues. The germline V gene encodes CDR1 SGHRS and CDR2 YFSETQ. The CDR3 sequence is CASSLAGGRGDTQYF. In nucleotides, the CDR3 is TGCGCCAGCAGTCTAGCGGGGGGGCGTGGAGATACGCAGTATTTT. Full variable domain (missing parts from reference TRBV5-1 and TRBJ2-3): KAGVTQTPRYLIKTRGQQVTLSCSPISGHRSVSWYQQTPGQGLQFLFEYFSETQRNKGNFPGRFSGRQFSNSRSEMNVSTLELGDSALYLCASSLAGGRGDTQYFGPGTRLTVL.